The clone carrying this T cell receptor beta chain was detected many times. The record originates from a study of blood T cell repertoires in COVID-19. The CDR3 has 14 amino acids. Germline V gene data show CDR1 as LGHNA and CDR2 as YNFKEQ. V was clipped by 7 bases and J by 5 bases, with 15 bases between them. The table came from immunoSEQ multiplex PCR; TCRdb's copy has only in-frame clones and leaves some out. Among fewer than 200,000 clones listed, roughly 80% were seen once. The chain has TRBV4-2 and TRBJ2-1; D is perhaps TRBD2 (5 bases). The sequence was obtained from a woman aged 35 to 49 with acute COVID-19. The specimen was PBMCs or T cells enriched from blood (not recorded which). The CDR3 region is CASTPPGSHNEQFF. As DNA, the CDR3 is TGTGCCAGCACCCCCCCGGGGAGCCACAATGAGCAGTTCTTC.